One sample yielded the 4 T cell receptor beta chains listed below, sequenced in a study of blood T cell repertoires in COVID-19. TCRdb keeps only in-frame clones here, not all; method: immunoSEQ multiplex PCR. In the table there are over 60,000 clones, about four fifths of which are singletons. Sequenced sample: peripheral blood. All receptors come from a human donor in a cohort sampled during active COVID-19.

This chain joins TRBV14 and TRBJ1-4; D is perhaps TRBD1 (6 bases). V was shortened by 7 bases and J by 8 bases, with 11 bases between the two germline ends. Germline V gene data show CDR1 as SGHDN and CDR2 as FVKESK. There are 12 residues in the CDR3. CDR3 nucleotide sequence: TGTGCCAGCAACCTTGGGGGCGAAAAACTGTTTTTT. Translated, it gives CASNLGGEKLFF. Supplemented by reference TRBV14 and TRBJ1-4, the full variable domain reads EAGVTQFPSHSVIEKGQTVTLRCDPISGHDNLYWYRRVMGKEIKFLLHFVKESKQDESGMPNNRFLAERTGGTYSTLKVQPAELEDSGVYFCASNLGGEKLFFGSGTQLSVL.

The chain links TRBV30 to TRBJ2-5; D gene ambiguous. Germline lookup yields CDR1 GTSNPN and CDR2 SVGIG (reference sequence). The ends were cut back, 0 bases at V and 5 bases at J, with 10 bases in the middle. The CDR3 covers 13 residues. The CDR3 loop is CAWSVAEWETQYF. The CDR3 DNA reads as TGTGCCTGGAGTGTGGCGGAGTGGGAGACCCAGTACTTC.

J is TRBJ2-7 and V is TRBV29-1; the match to TRBD1 covers 7 bases. V was clipped by 7 bases and J by 0 bases; unmatched bases: 3. The germline CDR1 and CDR2 sequences are SQVTM and ANQGSEA. The CDR3 length is 12 residues. CDR3 loop: CSAGQSSYEQYF. DNA of the CDR3: TGCAGCGCGGGACAGAGCTCCTACGAGCAGTACTTC.

The rearrangement joins TRBV2 to TRBJ2-1; TRBD1 matches at 10 bases. V was pared by 7 bases and J by 8 bases, with 5 bases of the junction left unmatched. The CDR3 consists of 13 residues. Germline values: CDR1 SNHLY, CDR2 FYNNEI. Written as DNA, the CDR3 is TGTGCCAGCATAGGACAGGGGGGCTATGAGCAGTTCTTC. Its protein product is CASIGQGGYEQFF. Combining the CDR3 with reference TRBV2 and TRBJ2-1 gives the whole variable domain EPEVTQTPSHQVTQMGQEVILRCVPISNHLYFYWYRQILGQKVEFLVSFYNNEISEKSEIFDDQFSVERPDGSNFTLKIRSTKLEDSAMYFCASIGQGGYEQFFGPGTRLTVL.